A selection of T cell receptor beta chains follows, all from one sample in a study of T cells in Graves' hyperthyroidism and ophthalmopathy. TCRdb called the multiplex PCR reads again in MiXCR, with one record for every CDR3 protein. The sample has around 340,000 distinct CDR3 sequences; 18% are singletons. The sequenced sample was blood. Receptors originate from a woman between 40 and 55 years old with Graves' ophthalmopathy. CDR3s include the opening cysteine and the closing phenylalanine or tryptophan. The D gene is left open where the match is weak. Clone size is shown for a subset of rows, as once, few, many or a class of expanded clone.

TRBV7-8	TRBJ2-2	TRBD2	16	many	CASSDVGGVNTGELFF	TGTGCCAGCAGCGATGTCGGGGGGGTGAACACCGGGGAGCTGTTTTTT
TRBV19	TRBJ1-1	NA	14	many	CASSIQDNFRGAFF	TGTGCCAGTAGTATTCAAGACAACTTTCGGGGCGCTTTCTTT
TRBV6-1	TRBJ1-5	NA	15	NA	CASRTAGEINQPQHF	TGTGCCAGCAGGACGGCAGGGGAGATCAATCAGCCCCAGCATTTT
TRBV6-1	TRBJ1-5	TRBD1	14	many	CASSGDSPNQPQHF	TGTGCCAGCAGTGGGGACAGTCCAAATCAGCCCCAGCATTTT
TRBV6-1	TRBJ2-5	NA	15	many	CASSDTHLPRETQYF	TGTGCCAGCAGTGATACGCACTTACCTCGAGAGACCCAGTACTTC
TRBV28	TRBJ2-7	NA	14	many	CASSSPPRFYEQYF	TGTGCCAGCAGTTCCCCCCCCCGGTTCTACGAGCAGTACTTC
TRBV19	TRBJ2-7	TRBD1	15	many	CASSIGTGSSYEQYF	TGTGCCAGTAGTATAGGGACAGGATCAAGCTACGAGCAGTACTTC
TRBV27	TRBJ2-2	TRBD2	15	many	CASSPLAKETGELFF	TGTGCCAGCAGTCCACTAGCGAAAGAAACCGGGGAGCTGTTTTTT
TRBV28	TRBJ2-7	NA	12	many	CASSSPPGLQYF	TGTGCCAGCAGTTCCCCTCCGGGATTGCAGTACTTC
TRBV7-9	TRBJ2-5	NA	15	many	CASSFPGDQQETQYF	TGTGCCAGCAGCTTCCCAGGGGATCAGCAAGAGACCCAGTACTTC
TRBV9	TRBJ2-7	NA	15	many	CASSVGGGLAYEQYF	TGTGCCAGCAGCGTAGGTGGAGGGTTGGCCTACGAGCAGTACTTC
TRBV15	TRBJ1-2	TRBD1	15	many	CATSRDRDSPYGYTF	TGTGCCACCAGCAGAGACCGGGACAGCCCCTATGGCTACACCTTC
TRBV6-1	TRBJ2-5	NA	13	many	CASTRGHQETQCF	TGTGCCAGCACACGGGGACACCAAGAGACCCAGTGCTTC
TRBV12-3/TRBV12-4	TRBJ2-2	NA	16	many	CASSGGHRLYTGELFF	TGTGCCAGCAGTGGGGGTCACAGACTTTACACCGGGGAGCTGTTTTTT
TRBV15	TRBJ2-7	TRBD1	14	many	CATSNRQGSDEQYF	TGTGCCACCAGCAACCGACAGGGAAGCGACGAGCAGTACTTC
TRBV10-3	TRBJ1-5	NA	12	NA	CATDMGGGPQHF	TGTGCCACGGACATGGGGGGGGGACCCCAGCATTTT
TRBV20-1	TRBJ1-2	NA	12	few	CSASGANYGYTF	TGCAGTGCTAGCGGGGCTAACTATGGCTACACCTTC
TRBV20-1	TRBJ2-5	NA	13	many	CSASLDWQETQYF	TGCAGTGCAAGCCTGGACTGGCAAGAGACCCAGTACTTC
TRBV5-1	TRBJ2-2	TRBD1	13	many	CASSGQGTGELFF	TGCGCCAGCAGCGGACAGGGGACCGGGGAGCTGTTTTTT
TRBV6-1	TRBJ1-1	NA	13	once	CASSAVSGTEAFF	TGTGCCAGCAGCGCTGTCAGTGGGACTGAAGCTTTCTTC
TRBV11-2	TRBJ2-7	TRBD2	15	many	CASRPPGLAAYEQYF	TGTGCCAGCAGGCCACCGGGACTAGCGGCCTACGAGCAGTACTTC
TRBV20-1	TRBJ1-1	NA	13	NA	CSASDYRASEAFF	TGCAGTGCTAGTGACTACAGGGCCTCAGAAGCTTTCTTT
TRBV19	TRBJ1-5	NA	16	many	CASSIGLTDGYQPQHF	TGTGCCAGTAGTATTGGACTGACGGATGGGTATCAGCCCCAGCATTTT
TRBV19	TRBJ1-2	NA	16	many	CASAGQSQVNNYGYTF	TGTGCCAGTGCTGGACAGTCGCAAGTCAATAACTATGGCTACACCTTC
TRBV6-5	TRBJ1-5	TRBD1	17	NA	CASTLLRDRVFDQPQHF	TGTGCCAGCACCTTACTGCGGGACAGAGTCTTTGATCAGCCCCAGCATTTT
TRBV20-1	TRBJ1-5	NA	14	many	CSATRDASNQPQHF	TGCAGTGCTACGAGGGACGCTAGCAATCAGCCCCAGCATTTT
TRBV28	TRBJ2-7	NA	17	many	CASSLWSPGVLNYEQYF	TGTGCCAGCAGTTTATGGTCTCCGGGAGTCTTAAACTACGAGCAGTACTTC
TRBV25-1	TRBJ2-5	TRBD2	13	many	CASSAAGEETQYF	TGTGCCAGCAGTGCAGCGGGAGAGGAGACCCAGTACTTC
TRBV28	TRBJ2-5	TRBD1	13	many	CASTTGGGETQYF	TGTGCCAGCACGACAGGGGGCGGCGAGACCCAGTACTTC
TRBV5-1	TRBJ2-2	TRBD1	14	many	CASSWDSNTGELFF	TGCGCCAGCAGCTGGGACAGCAACACCGGGGAGCTGTTTTTT
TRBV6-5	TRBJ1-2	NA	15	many	CASSYSINAGTGYTF	TGTGCCAGCAGTTACTCGATTAATGCAGGGACCGGCTACACCTTC
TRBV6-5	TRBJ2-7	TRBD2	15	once	CASSSSGAWNYEQYF	TGTGCCAGCAGTTCGAGCGGGGCTTGGAACTACGAGCAGTACTTC
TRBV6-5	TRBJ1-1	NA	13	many	CASSYDPNTEAFF	TGTGCCAGCAGTTACGACCCGAACACTGAAGCTTTCTTT
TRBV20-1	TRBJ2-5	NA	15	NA	CSAETGDYISETQYF	TGCAGTGCCGAAACGGGAGATTATATATCCGAGACCCAGTACTTC
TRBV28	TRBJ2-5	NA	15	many	CASSDILAGQETQYF	TGTGCCAGCAGTGATATACTAGCCGGGCAAGAGACCCAGTACTTC
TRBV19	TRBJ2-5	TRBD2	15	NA	CASSPSGTNGETQYF	TGTGCCAGTAGTCCTAGCGGAACCAACGGGGAGACCCAGTACTTC
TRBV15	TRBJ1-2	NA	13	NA	CATSIGLVYGYIF	TGTGCCACCAGCATCGGGCTGGTCTATGGCTACATCTTC
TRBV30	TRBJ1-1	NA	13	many	CAWSSNMNTEAFF	TGTGCCTGGAGTTCAAACATGAACACTGAAGCTTTCTTT
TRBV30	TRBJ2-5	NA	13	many	CAWSVGPQETQYF	TGTGCCTGGAGTGTAGGTCCCCAAGAGACCCAGTACTTC
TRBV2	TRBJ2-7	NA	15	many	CASSERGAGLSQQYF	TGTGCCAGCAGTGAGAGGGGGGCAGGGTTATCTCAGCAGTACTTC
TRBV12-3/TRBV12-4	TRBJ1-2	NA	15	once	CASSFGPNTHRGYTF	TGTGCCAGCAGTTTTGGGCCAAACACCCATCGAGGCTACACCTTC
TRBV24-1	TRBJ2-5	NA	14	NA	CATSDTRVGETQYF	TGTGCCACCAGTGACACCAGGGTGGGCGAGACCCAGTACTTC
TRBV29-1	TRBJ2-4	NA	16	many	CSVEDRSRGSTHIQYF	TGCAGCGTTGAAGATCGGTCTCGGGGGTCGACGCACATTCAGTACTTC
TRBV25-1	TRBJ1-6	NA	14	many	CASRGFRGDSPLHF	TGTGCCAGCAGAGGATTTAGGGGGGATTCACCCCTCCACTTT
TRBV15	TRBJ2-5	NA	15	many	CATSRDGGAQETQYF	TGTGCCACCAGCAGAGATGGTGGGGCCCAAGAGACCCAGTACTTC
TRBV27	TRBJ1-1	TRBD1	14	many	CASSRGQVNTEAFF	TGTGCCAGCAGTAGGGGACAGGTGAACACTGAAGCTTTCTTT
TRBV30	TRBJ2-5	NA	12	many	CAWSSGQETQYF	TGTGCCTGGAGTTCAGGCCAAGAGACCCAGTACTTC